The sequence of this T cell receptor beta chain was determined in a study of low-dose radiotherapy and immunotherapy resistance in tumors. About the study: Each fraction given to Cohort 2 every two weeks delivered 1 Gy, and the total reached 13 Gy over 26 weeks. Cyclophosphamide infusions of 200 mg/m2 came every two weeks, one day before radiation-immunotherapy.

The V end was cut by 3 bases, the J end by 2 bases, with 14 bases between. The CDR3 is 15 residues long. Germline V CDR1 and CDR2: MGHRA, YSYEKL. Regarding time point: before trial treatment. cDNA synthesis used a TRAV/TRBV-specific primer set for both chains. Using a constant-region primer together with a V-primer adapter, TCRs were subjected to 15 to 25 PCR cycles of amplification. Following isolation, mRNA was amplified via in vitro transcription. TCRdb re-derived calls from the reads in MiXCR, one entry per CDR3 protein. The data contain about 60,000 distinct CDR3 sequences, approximately 25% of them singletons. There are many counts of this clonotype.

The chain links TRBV4-1 to TRBJ2-7, with a tentative D call TRBD1 (6 bases). Here the sequenced sample was PBMCs, taken before treatment. The TCR sequence derives from a male donor with prostate cancer. The CDR3 nucleotides read TGCGCCAGCAGCCATGAGACCACAGGGCCCTACGAGCAGTACTTC. It translates to CASSHETTGPYEQYF.